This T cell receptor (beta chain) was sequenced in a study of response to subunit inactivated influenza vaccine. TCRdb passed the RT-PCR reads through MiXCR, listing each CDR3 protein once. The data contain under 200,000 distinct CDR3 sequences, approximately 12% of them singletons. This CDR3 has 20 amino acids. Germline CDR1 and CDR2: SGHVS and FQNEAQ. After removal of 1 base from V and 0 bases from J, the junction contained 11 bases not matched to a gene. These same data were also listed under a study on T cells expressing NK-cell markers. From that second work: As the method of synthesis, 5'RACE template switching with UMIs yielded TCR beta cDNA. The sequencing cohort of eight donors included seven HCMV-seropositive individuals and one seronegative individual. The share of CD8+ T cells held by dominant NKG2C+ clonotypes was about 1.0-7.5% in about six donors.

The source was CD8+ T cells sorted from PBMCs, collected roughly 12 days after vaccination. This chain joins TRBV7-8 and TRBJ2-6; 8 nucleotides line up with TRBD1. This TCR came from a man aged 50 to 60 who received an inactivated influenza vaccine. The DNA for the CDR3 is TGTGCCAGCAGCTTAGGGCAGGGGGCACCCCCATTCTCTGGGGCCAACGTCCTGACTTTC. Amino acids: CASSLGQGAPPFSGANVLTF. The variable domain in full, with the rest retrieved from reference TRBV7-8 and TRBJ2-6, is GAGVSQSPRYKVAKRGQDVALRCDPISGHVSLFWYQQALGQGPEFLTYFQNEAQLDKSGLPSDRFFAERPEGSVSTLKIQRTQQEDSAVYLCASSLGQGAPPFSGANVLTFGAGSRLTVL.